A single sample is the source of the 29 T cell receptor beta chains below, sequenced in a study of blood T cells in healthy people across ages (dated by TCRdb to between 2014 and 2016). Library creation used 5' RACE. The sequencing machine was an Illumina HiSeq 2500. A second PCR of about 7 to 12 cycles was run with a J-beta primer mix and a sample-barcoded 5' primer. TCRdb cleaned the public reads at Q25 with fastp, built clones with MiXCR and kept in-frame beta chains. Duplicate CDR3 protein sequences are folded into a single record with the most common DNA and genes. Counted in this sample were roughly 700,000 distinct CDR3 sequences; roughly 25% of them appeared once. The biggest ten clones account for around 9.2% of the sample. This sample was also put to use in a study of T cells of mothers and their children.

The sample consisted of blood. The receptors were sampled from a boy between 10 and 17 years old in good health.

The chain recombines TRBV28 with TRBJ2-7, with 13 nucleotides matching TRBD2. The V and J ends lost 6 bases and 5 bases, in that order; junction bases with no gene match: 13. The CDR3 sequence is 17 residues long. CDR1 and CDR2 (germline): MDHEN, SYDVKM. CDR3 in amino acids: CASSRPGLAGVLDEQYF. The DNA of the CDR3 is TGTGCCAGCAGCCGACCCGGACTAGCGGGAGTCCTGGACGAGCAGTACTTC.

This clonotype was detected a few times. The rearrangement links TRBV6-5 to TRBJ2-3; D unclear. Germline assignment: CDR1 MNHEY and CDR2 SVGAGI. The CDR3 sequence is 15 residues long. V was cut by 6 bases and J by 0 bases, with 13 bases left in between. The DNA of the CDR3 is TGTGCCAGCAGCAGACCGGACGCAAGCACAGATACGCAGTATTTT. It codes for CASSRPDASTDTQYF.

This clonotype occurred a few times. This sequence joins TRBV20-1 and TRBJ2-5, with D perhaps assigned TRBD1 or TRBD2 (5 bases each). From germline, CDR1 is DFQATT and CDR2 SNEGSKA (reference sequence). The CDR3 has 16 residues. The ends were cut back, 2 bases at V and 2 bases at J, with 18 bases in the middle. CDR3 loop: CSARPWGNSFQETQYF. CDR3 bases: TGCAGTGCTAGACCGTGGGGGAACAGCTTTCAAGAGACCCAGTACTTC.

This clonotype was seen more than once but under ten times. The chain uses TRBV20-1 and TRBJ2-7; weak D call: TRBD1 (5 bases). Between the trimmed V and J ends, which lost 2 bases and 1 base, there was a span of 12 bases. Looked up from germline, CDR1 is DFQATT and CDR2 is SNEGSKA (reference sequence). This CDR3 is 14 amino acids long. CDR3 loop: CSARTQGWSYEQYF. The CDR3 DNA sequence: TGCAGTGCTAGAACGCAGGGTTGGTCCTACGAGCAGTACTTC.

The chain carries TRBV6-2 or TRBV6-3 and TRBJ1-1, with unresolved D. This CDR3 is built from 14 residues. CDR1 MNHEY and CDR2 SVGEGT come from the germline V gene. V lost 7 bases to trimming and J lost 0 bases, with 12 bases between them. The CDR3 protein is CASNTEAMNTEAFF. Written as DNA, the CDR3 is TGTGCCAGCAACACGGAGGCTATGAACACTGAAGCTTTCTTT.

This clonotype was picked up many times. The CDR3: CASRGPSNTGELFF. CDR3 bases: TGTGCCAGCAGGGGCCCATCGAACACCGGGGAGCTGTTTTTT. The chain joins TRBV2 to TRBJ2-2; D is undetermined. CDR1 and CDR2 (germline): SNHLY, FYNNEI. The CDR3 loop spans 14 amino acids. V was shortened by 6 bases and J by 0 bases, with 8 bases between the two germline ends.

The chain is built from TRBV7-8 and TRBJ1-2; the D gene is possibly TRBD1 (5 bases). Looked up from germline, CDR1 is SGHVS and CDR2 is FQNEAQ. V shed 5 bases and J shed 5 bases, with 15 bases lying between them. The CDR3 is 14 amino acids. For the CDR3, the DNA is TGTGCCAGCAGCCCCGGGGGGAATAGTTATGGCTACACCTTC. Its translation: CASSPGGNSYGYTF.

This clonotype was seen more than once but under ten times. The chain is built from TRBV7-8 and TRBJ1-2, with 8 bases identical to TRBD1. V lost 6 bases to trimming and J lost 6 bases; unmatched junction nucleotides: 15. The germline V gene has CDR1 SGHVS and CDR2 FQNEAQ. CDR3 length: 16 residues. CDR3 protein: CASSLRGQGTSHGYTF. CDR3 DNA: TGTGCCAGCAGTTTACGAGGACAGGGAACCTCACATGGCTACACCTTC.

The CDR3 loop is CASIVAGSYYEQYF. The CDR3 region has the DNA TGTGCCAGCATCGTAGCGGGGAGCTACTACGAGCAGTACTTC. This sequence joins TRBV7-9 and TRBJ2-7, with 8 bases lining up with TRBD2. This CDR3 spans 14 amino acids. Unmatched junction bases numbered 8, after V lost 7 bases and J lost 3 bases. CDR1 and CDR2 (germline): SEHNR, FQNEAQ (reference sequence).

In this sample, this clonotype turned up once. V gene TRBV6-2 or TRBV6-3 combines with J gene TRBJ1-2; no clear D. The V gene lost 0 bases and the J gene lost 2 bases, with 7 bases spanning the gap. CDR1 is MNHEY and CDR2 is SVGEGT in the germline V gene. The CDR3 length is 14 residues. CDR3 sequence: CASSYSSQNYGYTF. In nucleotides, the CDR3 is TGTGCCAGCAGTTACTCGAGTCAGAACTATGGCTACACCTTC.

The rearrangement links TRBV28 to TRBJ2-2; the match to TRBD2 covers 10 bases. V shed 6 bases, J shed 5 bases, and the junction held 3 bases outside the gene matches. Germline V gives CDR1 MDHEN, CDR2 SYDVKM. This CDR3 has 14 amino acids. The CDR3: CASSTSGKTGELFF. The DNA for the CDR3 is TGTGCCAGCAGCACTAGCGGGAAGACCGGGGAGCTGTTTTTT.

This chain joins TRBV5-8 and TRBJ2-1; 7 bases fit TRBD2. The germline V gene has CDR1 SGHTS and CDR2 YDEGEE. With V trimmed by 5 bases and J by 0 bases, 8 bases remained unmatched. The CDR3 is made up of 16 amino acids. CDR3 region: CASSRRGGASYNEQFF. In DNA form, the CDR3 reads TGTGCCAGCAGTCGACGGGGAGGGGCCTCCTACAATGAGCAGTTCTTC. Filled out from reference TRBV5-8 and TRBJ2-1, the complete variable domain reads EAGVTQSPTHLIKTRGQQATLRCSPISGHTSVYWYQQALGLGLQFLLWYDEGEERNRGNFPPRFSGRQFPNYSSELNVNALELEDSALYLCASSRRGGASYNEQFFGPGTRLTVL.

The CDR3 spells CASSQDMAAGVYNEQFF. The CDR3 coding sequence is TGTGCCAGCAGCCAAGATATGGCGGCGGGAGTCTACAATGAGCAGTTCTTC. The rearrangement uses TRBV3-1 and TRBJ2-7; 7 positions match TRBD2. The end of the DNA is better explained by TRBJ2-1, so the J call may be wrong. Per the germline V gene, CDR1 is LGHDT and CDR2 is YNNKEL (reference sequence). The CDR3 consists of 17 residues.

A few counts support this clonotype. The CDR3 DNA sequence: TGCAGTGCTAGAGATTATCAGGACAGCTCCTACGAGCAGTACTTC. Translating it yields CSARDYQDSSYEQYF. The chain combines TRBV20-1 with TRBJ2-5; D might be TRBD1 (6 bases). The J call may not be correct, given that the DNA end is closer to TRBJ2-7. The CDR3 length is 15 residues. Germline assignment: CDR1 DFQATT and CDR2 SNEGSKA (reference sequence).

This clonotype was picked up a small number of times. The chain is built from TRBV24-1 and TRBJ1-2, with TRBD1 matching 10 bases. Germline V CDR1 and CDR2: KGHDR, SFDVKD. Trimming removed 9 bases from V and 6 bases from J; junction bases left unmatched: 3. The CDR3 runs to 12 residues. The CDR3 sequence: CATATGGHGYTF. CDR3 sequence (DNA): TGTGCCACCGCGACAGGGGGCCATGGCTACACCTTC.

This chain uses TRBV4-2 with TRBJ2-7, with D hard to call. CDR1 LGHNA and CDR2 YNFKEQ come from the germline V gene. V was cut by 1 base and J by 0 bases, with 10 bases left in between. CDR3 size: 15 residues. Here the CDR3 reads CASSQVVQSSYEQYF. The CDR3 coding sequence is TGTGCCAGCAGCCAAGTTGTCCAGAGCTCCTACGAGCAGTACTTC.

The CDR3 DNA is TGTGCCAGCAGCTCAGTAAGGGGACAGGCTACTAGGGATGAGCAGTTCTTC. Translation: CASSSVRGQATRDEQFF. The chain has TRBV13 and TRBJ2-5; 8 bases match TRBD1. The J call may be wrong; the DNA end is better matched by TRBJ2-1. This CDR3 is built from 17 residues. Germline loops: CDR1 PRHDT, CDR2 FYEKMQ (reference sequence).

V is TRBV28 and J is TRBJ1-4; D unresolved. With 3 bases removed from V and 8 bases from J, the gap between germline ends came to 22 bases. The CDR3 covers 17 residues. Germline V gives CDR1 MDHEN, CDR2 SYDVKM. CDR3 in DNA: TGTGCCAGCAGTTTCATCGGGCCGGCGTCAGGATACGAAAAACTGTTTTTT. Its protein product is CASSFIGPASGYEKLFF. Based on the CDR3 plus reference TRBV28 and TRBJ1-4, the full variable domain is DVKVTQSSRYLVKRTGEKVFLECVQDMDHENMFWYRQDPGLGLRLIYFSYDVKMKEKGDIPEGYSVSREKKERFSLILESASTNQTSMYLCASSFIGPASGYEKLFFGSGTQLSVL.

This clonotype showed up just a few times. The V and J genes are TRBV7-6 and TRBJ2-5; 10 bases are shared with TRBD1. The J call may be mistaken, given a closer DNA end match to TRBJ2-1. The CDR3 runs 17 residues. Germline V gene lookup returns CDR1 SGHVS and CDR2 FNYEAQ. The CDR3 DNA reads as TGTGCCAGCAGCTTAGACACGGGACAGGGGATTTACAATGAGCAGTTCTTC. This codes for CASSLDTGQGIYNEQFF.

This clonotype was recorded many times. This rearrangement joins TRBV4-1 to TRBJ2-7, with D perhaps matching TRBD1 or TRBD2 (5 bases each). V was clipped by 3 bases and J by 0 bases, with 12 bases between them. The length of the CDR3 is 15 residues. Germline V gives CDR1 MGHRA, CDR2 YSYEKL. The CDR3 sequence is CASSHGTVSSYEQYF. For the CDR3, the DNA is TGCGCCAGCAGCCACGGGACGGTGAGCTCCTACGAGCAGTACTTC.

This clonotype has a handful of counts. This chain joins TRBV11-2 and TRBJ1-3; D unresolved. The CDR3 is 15 amino acids. V was shortened by 5 bases and J by 2 bases, with 13 bases between the two germline ends. Germline V gene lookup returns CDR1 SGHAT and CDR2 FQNNGV. The CDR3 DNA follows: TGTGCCAGCAGCCCCAGACGAGTTACTGGAAACACCATATATTTT. As protein: CASSPRRVTGNTIYF.

The rearrangement joins TRBV27 to TRBJ2-7, with D possibly TRBD1 on 6 matching bases. The CDR3 extends over 13 amino acids. The germline CDR1 and CDR2 sequences are MNHEY and SMNVEV (reference sequence). V was trimmed by 1 base and J by 5 bases, leaving 9 bases between them. The CDR3 sequence is CASSLYEGDEQYF. The CDR3 DNA is TGTGCCAGCAGTTTATATGAGGGGGACGAGCAGTACTTC.

This clonotype was recorded a few times. The V call is TRBV10-3, the J call TRBJ2-7, with 9 bases matching TRBD2. The CDR3 length is 16 residues. V shed 6 bases and J 5 bases; nucleotides not matched to a gene: 14. Germline-derived CDR1 and CDR2 are ENHRY and SYGVKD. CDR3 amino acids: CAIRDLGAGGMDEQYF. The CDR3 DNA is TGTGCCATCAGGGACCTTGGAGCGGGAGGAATGGACGAGCAGTACTTC.

Only a few counts were recorded for this clonotype. V and J are TRBV7-2 and TRBJ1-2, with D possibly being TRBD1 (6 bases). The V and J ends lost 5 bases and 0 bases respectively, with 10 bases between them. This CDR3 has 14 residues. Germline CDR1 is SGHTA and CDR2 is FQGNSA. CDR3 sequence (DNA): TGTGCCAGCAGCCCCTGGACAGCTAACTATGGCTACACCTTC. As protein: CASSPWTANYGYTF.

V and J are TRBV4-2 and TRBJ1-4, with a weak D call TRBD1 (6 bases). Germline V gene data show CDR1 as LGHNA and CDR2 as YNFKEQ. The CDR3 covers 14 residues. Trimming removed 4 bases at V and 4 bases at J, with 10 bases between. This CDR3 reads CASSRNRVNEKLFF. The DNA of the CDR3 is TGTGCCAGCAGCCGAAACAGGGTTAATGAAAAACTGTTTTTT.

This sequence joins TRBV6-5 and TRBJ2-7; TRBD2 aligns across 14 bases. Germline V gives CDR1 MNHEY, CDR2 SVGAGI. The CDR3 spans 18 residues. V lost 0 bases to trimming and J lost 3 bases; unmatched junction nucleotides: 7. The CDR3 protein is CASSYSQSGLAGGYEQYF. As DNA, the CDR3 is TGTGCCAGCAGTTACTCTCAATCAGGACTAGCGGGGGGCTACGAGCAGTACTTC.

The CDR3 sequence is CASSLQVQGGYTF. CDR3 nucleotides: TGTGCCAGCAGTCTACAGGTGCAAGGGGGCTACACCTTC. The chain links TRBV12-3 or TRBV12-4 to TRBJ1-2; possibly TRBD1 for D (5 bases). The germline V and J ends were trimmed by 5 bases and 8 bases, with 15 bases remaining between them. The CDR3 runs 13 residues.

The chain employs TRBV4-1 and TRBJ1-6; maybe TRBD1 (6 bases). The CDR3 has 17 amino acids. Looked up from germline, CDR1 is MGHRA and CDR2 is YSYEKL. V lost 0 bases and J 9 bases, leaving 18 bases between the germline ends. DNA of the CDR3: TGCGCCAGCAGCCAAGAAGGGGGAGGCGCGGTCGGTTCACCCCTCCACTTT. Amino acids: CASSQEGGGAVGSPLHF.

This chain links TRBV27 with TRBJ2-5; 9 nucleotides line up with TRBD1. There are 15 residues in the CDR3. J lost 5 bases, V lost 4 bases, and 8 bases had no gene match. From germline, CDR1 is MNHEY and CDR2 SMNVEV (reference sequence). CDR3 nucleotides: TGTGCCAGCAGTTGGAGTACAGGGGGCTGGGAGACCCAGTACTTC. It translates to CASSWSTGGWETQYF.